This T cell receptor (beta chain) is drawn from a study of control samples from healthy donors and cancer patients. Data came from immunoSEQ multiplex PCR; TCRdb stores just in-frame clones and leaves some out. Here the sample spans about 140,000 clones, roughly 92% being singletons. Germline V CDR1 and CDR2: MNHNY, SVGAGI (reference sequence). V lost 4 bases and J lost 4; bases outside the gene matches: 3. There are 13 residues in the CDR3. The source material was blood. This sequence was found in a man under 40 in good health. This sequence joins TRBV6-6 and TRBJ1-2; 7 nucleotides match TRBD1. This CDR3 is CASSSTGSYGYTF. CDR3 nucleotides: TGTGCCAGCAGTTCGACAGGGTCCTATGGCTACACCTTC.